Sequencing of this T cell receptor beta chain was carried out in a study of cytomegalovirus exposure and HLA in healthy donors (dated by TCRdb to the late 2010s). Study-wide context: In an earlier analysis of around 540 of the donors, about 270 Gb of sequence data and roughly 100 million unique TCR beta sequences from roughly 180 million T cells were reported. Approximately 310 gigabases of sequencing data and around 85 million unique TCR sequences made up an early release that covered nearly 650 HLA-typed donors. The genetic ancestry cluster associated with self-reported Caucasian donors included approximately 85% of the roughly 390 genotyped donors. The study aimed to test whether signatures of past pathogen exposure could be identified by cataloging public T cell receptors. The study profiled the T cell repertoires of about 720 subjects by immunosequencing and related them to cytomegalovirus serostatus. Besides the first cohort of roughly 700 subjects, a separate validation cohort made up of about 120 different subjects was used. To predict cytomegalovirus infection status, the study combined high-throughput TCR immunosequencing, statistical association of individual TCRs with disease status, and machine learning. In a later analysis, previously published TCR beta repertoires from about 640 donors were re-analyzed and high-resolution HLA genotyping was added so that TCR occurrence patterns could be studied. Rather than drawing on any new phenotypic data, the later analysis identified candidate immune exposures from TCR beta sequences and the way those sequences occurred across donors. To decide whether each TCR beta V gene segment behaved as functional or pseudogenic, an earlier analysis of 587 of the donors relied on high-throughput TCR beta sequencing. Donor age, sex, ethnicity and CMV serostatus were compiled alongside the repertoire data. In a later genetic analysis, genome-wide SNP genotypes for about three fifths of the roughly 670 donors were used, and that subset was treated as a discovery cohort. All discovery cohort repertoires had been generated using a single sequencing platform. Class I and class II HLA loci were covered by the typing at four-digit resolution. The number of donors typed differed by locus, with 629-630 for A, B, C, DRB1 and DQB1, roughly 550 for DQA1, 600 to 610 for DPA1, and around 430 for DPB1. A handful of DR-DQ haplotypes were handled as single units for association and clustering because linkage in the cohort was strong. On average, 235,054 unique TCR beta nucleotide sequences were sequenced per donor among fewer than 500 genotyped donors of the cohort, with roughly 18% of those sequences being non-productive.

Trimming removed 1 base from V and 6 bases from J, leaving 13 bases between the germline ends. Including the terminal cysteine and phenylalanine, the CDR3 comprises 14 residues. Of all the DNA, just the CDR3 is kept, 42 bases in frame from base 1. CDR1 and CDR2, looked up from the germline V gene, are SGHDN and FVKESK. Concerning this clone: Its antigen is unknown. No base quality information exists; no much larger clone differs at one position.

Receptor libraries were prepared by the immunoSEQ multiplex PCR assay. The multiplex PCR relied on a mix of 60 forward primers for TCR Vbeta segments and 13 reverse primers for TCR Jbeta segments. The CDR3 region of rearranged TCR beta genes was amplified from genomic DNA with a multiplex PCR assay. On the Illumina HiSeq System, the amplified TCR beta libraries were sequenced as 87-base-pair reads. In the paper's pipeline: In a later analysis, tens of millions of unique TCR beta chains were counted across the 500 to 700 repertoires, and around 10 million of these chains were shared by at least two donors. To remove PCR and sequencing errors, raw reads were error-corrected and collapsed into unique sequences using a nearest-neighbor algorithm that merged closely related sequences. To assign V, D and J gene segments, CDR3 sequences were aligned to IMGT reference sequences. For a sequence to be retained, at least a six-nucleotide match to both a V gene segment and a J gene segment was required. Rearrangements were classified as productive when the CDR3 lacked stop codons and remained in frame with V and J, and all other rearrangements were classified as non-productive. Following IMGT convention, CDR3 was defined as the stretch from the second conserved V-encoded cysteine up to the conserved J-encoded phenylalanine. In an earlier analysis of 587 of the donors, sequences lacking an unambiguous match to a single V gene segment were excluded. An earlier analysis of 450 to 650 of the donors called V segments functional above 56.7% productive rearrangements and segregating when the between-donor standard deviation exceeded 5%. To diagnose cytomegalovirus status from the catalog of TCR beta chain sequences, a statistical classification framework was built. A later analysis assigned V and J genes by comparing TCR nucleotide sequences with IMGT/GENE-DB human TR gene sequences. Using the TCRdist pipeline, a later analysis assigned CDR3 sequences along with most-parsimonious VDJ recombination scenarios. In a later analysis, each TCR beta chain was defined by its CDR3 amino acid sequence together with its V-gene family, and reads without a unique V-gene family were excluded. A later analysis removed 600 or so highly shared, low-generation-probability nucleotide sequences to deal with suspected cross-contamination and a sequencing artifact. In a later analysis, a clonal expansion index was calculated for each public chain from normalized within-repertoire ranks of inferred template counts. In a later analysis, generation probabilities were computed using a VDJ recombination model fitted to out-of-frame rearrangements, and the results were checked against IGoR. In a later analysis, hypergeometric tests were used to score TCR-TCR, TCR-HLA and TCR-CMV co-occurrence, with a repertoire-size bias correction applied to TCR pairs. In a later analysis, false discovery rates were estimated by permuting HLA or CMV assignments 20 times. In a later analysis, co-occurring TCRs were grouped with DBSCAN, and TCRdist sequence similarity was added when clustering was performed within HLA-allele-positive subsets. Repertoires with fewer than 30,000 or more than 120,000 public chains, plus five repertoires with anomalous nucleotide sharing, were excluded from co-occurrence clustering. TCRdb stores this immuneACCESS table with in-frame sequences only. Part of the clones is absent; in the studies checked, under half of the shortfall reflects unresolved V genes, and no reason is known for the rest. The V and J calls and the clone size are those of that table, but D and trimming were determined from the DNA. A total of about 180,000 clones appear in this sample, roughly 84% of them only once. The ten largest clones represent under 1.1% of the sample.

Results and caveats for the whole study, not just this receptor: Most TCR sequences were observed very rarely across donors, whereas some public TCRs were present in many individuals. A group of highly shared sequence variants was considered likely to be a technical artifact of the sequencing pipeline. Strong co-occurrence of HLA alleles, especially DR and DQ, made assigning TCR associations to individual alleles difficult. Most CMV-associated TCR beta chains appeared to be HLA-restricted in a later analysis, and the HLA associations seemed to be driven largely by CMV exposure. The authors suggested that the approach could potentially be generalized to other disease states and immunological phenotypes. In a later analysis, TCR association rates were found to vary across HLA loci, with the most associated TCRs seen for DRB1 alleles and the fewest for HLA-C alleles. In vitro tests confirmed that three of the cytomegalovirus-associated TCR beta chains recognize cytomegalovirus antigens. Some IMGT-functional V segments, including TRBV6-2 and TRBV6-3, could not be told apart with the 87-base-pair reads, so those segments were excluded. A further reported finding was that TCR beta sequences accurately predicted the HLA-A and HLA-B alleles for most subjects in the first cohort. In the study, approximately 160 TCR beta chains were listed as associated with cytomegalovirus. The classifier was reported to diagnose cytomegalovirus status with high specificity and sensitivity in both the original and validation cohorts. Immune exposure information for the cohort was limited to CMV serostatus. This cohort had only TCR beta chains sequenced, and the lack of alpha or paired-chain data limited which features could be detected. Because some donors lacked HLA typing at each locus, the association tests relied only on the typed subset. Linkage disequilibrium might explain the correlated functional status among segregating V segments, but an unknown experimental factor could not be ruled out. In a later genetic analysis, fewer N-insertions in productive TCRs were reported among donors in an Asian-associated ancestry cluster than the roughly 700-donor mean. At a false discovery rate of 0.05, a later analysis linked roughly 17,000 TCR beta sequences to specific HLA alleles. A later genetic analysis associated a missense DCLRE1C variant with V-gene and J-gene trimming of TCR beta chains, and an independent cohort replicated the association. In an earlier analysis of fewer than 750 of the donors, most TCR beta V segments were observed in productive rearrangements about 90% or about 30% of the time, broadly matching IMGT annotations. Because counts were too low, roughly 18 rarely observed V segments, including chromosome 9 orphons, were left out of the earlier analysis of 587 of the donors. In a later analysis, several top co-occurrence clusters were reported to appear linked to parvovirus B19, influenza, CMV and Epstein-Barr virus. In a later analysis, HLA-associated TCR beta chains were found to be more clonally expanded and to have lower generation probabilities than equally common non-associated chains. Sequencing depth was assumed to be roughly uniform across donors in the presence/absence analyses, though that assumption may not hold.

The cohort comprised 550 to 700 healthy bone marrow donors. Cohort members were all nominally healthy when sampled, although unrecorded immune exposures were likely present. The donor was CMV seronegative and was included in the group of approximately 350 seronegative cohort members. Every donor gave a peripheral blood sample, and the peripheral blood mononuclear cells from that sample were used for TCR beta sequencing. The Qiagen DNeasy Blood Extraction Kit was used to extract genomic DNA from the blood cell samples. The chain was built from TRBV14 and TRBJ2-7; the best D guess is TRBD2, with 6 bases matching. The sample taken for sequencing was PBMCs. The sequence was obtained from a man aged 30 to 39 in good health and CMV-seronegative. The CDR3 sequence is CASSQGDSPSEQYF. The nucleotides read TGTGCCAGCAGCCAAGGGGACTCCCCCTCCGAGCAGTACTTC.